These 19 T cell receptor beta chains came from one sample sequenced in a study of blood T cells in healthy people across ages. Next came a second PCR, run for about 6 to 11 cycles, which used a sample-barcoded 5' primer along with a J-beta primer mix. Via MiXCR, TCRdb re-called the 5' RACE reads, giving one row per CDR3 protein. Of about 780,000 distinct CDR3 sequences in the sample, 20% to 30% were seen once. The same data also went into a second study, on T cells of mothers and their children.

Input material: blood. These receptors were collected from a boy between 10 and 17 years old in good health.

In this sample, this clonotype turned up a few times. The chain couples TRBV11-2 to TRBJ1-6, with 9 bases identical to TRBD1. The J segment lost 10 bases and the V segment lost 6 bases, leaving 4 bases of the junction unmatched. Germline-derived CDR1 and CDR2 are SGHAT and FQNNGV. The length of the CDR3 is 13 residues. The CDR3 here is CASSPDRGSPLHF. As DNA, the CDR3 is TGTGCCAGCAGTCCGGACAGGGGCTCACCCCTCCACTTT.

This clonotype came up a few times. The V and J genes are TRBV7-3 and TRBJ2-3; D ambiguous. V lost 5 bases and J 4 bases, leaving 10 bases between the germline ends. Germline values: CDR1 SGHTA, CDR2 FQGTGA. The CDR3 runs 13 residues. CDR3 sequence (DNA): TGTGCCAGCAGCCTGCGGATGGCAGATACGCAGTATTTT. It translates to CASSLRMADTQYF.

This clonotype has only a few counts. The gene calls are TRBV11-2 and TRBJ2-1, with D perhaps TRBD1 (5 bases). Germline V gene data show CDR1 as SGHAT and CDR2 as FQNNGV. The CDR3 length is 14 residues. V was cut by 4 bases and J by 6 bases, with 13 bases left in between. CDR3 coding DNA: TGTGCCAGCAGCTACCAGGGCACTCCCAATGAGCAGTTCTTC. This codes for CASSYQGTPNEQFF.

The chain combines TRBV12-3 or TRBV12-4 with TRBJ2-1, with D possibly matching TRBD1 (5 bases). The CDR3 totals 15 residues. The V gene lost 5 bases and the J gene lost 4 bases, with 15 bases spanning the gap. For the CDR3, the DNA is TGTGCCAGCAGTCCCAGGGTCCCGTCTTACAATGAGCAGTTCTTC. Translated: CASSPRVPSYNEQFF.

This chain connects TRBV5-1 to TRBJ2-5; D is unclear. Germline V gives CDR1 SGHRS, CDR2 YFSETQ. V was clipped by 0 bases and J by 3 bases, with 9 bases between them. This CDR3 has 14 residues. In DNA, the CDR3 is TGCGCCAGCAGCTTGGGTGGTATCGAAGAGACCCAGTACTTC. Its protein product is CASSLGGIEETQYF.

The CDR3 nucleotides are TGTGCCAGCAGCCCAGGACACAAAAAATACCAAGAGACCCAGTACTTC. It encodes CASSPGHKKYQETQYF. This chain connects TRBV14 to TRBJ2-5; D possibly corresponds to TRBD1 (5 bases). Trimming left V 4 bases short and J 0 bases short, with 15 bases between. Germline CDR1 SGHDN, CDR2 FVKESK. The CDR3 runs 16 residues.

This clonotype has just a few counts. V is TRBV18 and J is TRBJ1-1; 10 bases match TRBD1. Germline values: CDR1 KGHSH, CDR2 LQKENI. Trimming removed 1 base from V and 1 base from J; junction bases left unmatched: 0. The length of the CDR3 is 15 residues. The CDR3 region is CASSPRDRGNTEAFF. The CDR3 DNA reads TGTGCCAGCTCACCACGGGACAGGGGGAACACTGAAGCTTTCTTT. The variable domain in full, completed from reference TRBV18 and TRBJ1-1, reads NAGVMQNPRHLVRRRGQEARLRCSPMKGHSHVYWYRQLPEEGLKFMVYLQKENIIDESGMPKERFSAEFPKEGPSILRIQQVVRGDSAAYFCASSPRDRGNTEAFFGQGTRLTVV.

This clonotype was picked up a small number of times. This chain uses TRBV28 with TRBJ2-2; D possibly uses TRBD1 or TRBD2 (6 bases each). Deletions cut 9 bases from V and 4 bases from J, with 15 bases between. The length of the CDR3 is 14 residues. The germline V gene has CDR1 MDHEN and CDR2 SYDVKM. The chain's CDR3 is CASLISGATGELFF. The CDR3, as DNA: TGTGCCAGTCTGATCTCGGGGGCCACCGGGGAGCTGTTTTTT.

The sample holds a few counts of this clonotype. The chain joins TRBV12-3 or TRBV12-4 to TRBJ2-5; perhaps TRBD1 as D (6 bases). The CDR3 sequence is 14 residues long. Trimming shortened V by 3 bases and J by 0 bases, and 8 bases separated the two germline ends. The CDR3 bases are TGTGCCAGCAGTTTTTACAGGGACCAAGAGACCCAGTACTTC. Protein product: CASSFYRDQETQYF.

This clonotype was seen a few times. The rearrangement links TRBV9 to TRBJ2-5; 11 bases agree with TRBD2. Germline V lookup: CDR1 SGDLS, CDR2 YYNGEE. The CDR3 totals 18 residues. V gave up 0 bases and J gave up 3 bases; unmatched junction bases: 10. The CDR3 DNA sequence: TGTGCCAGCAGCGTAGACCCTAGCGGGGGGCCGGACGAAGAGACCCAGTACTTC. Translation: CASSVDPSGGPDEETQYF.

The gene calls are TRBV5-1 and TRBJ2-2, with D possibly being TRBD2 (5 bases). Trimming took off 4 bases at V and 5 bases at J, with 12 bases between the two ends. CDR3 length equals 14 residues. Germline-derived CDR1 and CDR2 are SGHRS and YFSETQ. The CDR3 DNA sequence: TGCGCCAGCAGCATCGGACTCCCGACCGGGGAGCTGTTTTTT. Translation gives CASSIGLPTGELFF.

This clonotype was seen more than once but under ten times. The chain couples TRBV12-5 to TRBJ2-5; perhaps TRBD2 as D (6 bases). The CDR3 covers 15 residues. From germline, CDR1 is LGHNT and CDR2 FRNRAP. Deletions cut 1 base from V and 0 bases from J, with 9 bases between. The CDR3, as DNA: TGTGCTAGTGGTTTGGGCGCGGGGTACCAAGAGACCCAGTACTTC. This sequence encodes CASGLGAGYQETQYF.

The rearrangement uses TRBV7-9 and TRBJ2-7, with D perhaps TRBD2 (5 bases). This CDR3 is 15 amino acids long. Trimming removed 5 bases from V and 5 bases from J, with 19 bases in between. CDR1 is SEHNR and CDR2 is FQNEAQ in the germline V gene (reference sequence). The CDR3 loop reads CASSPRVEGRNEQYF. CDR3 in DNA: TGTGCCAGCAGCCCTAGGGTCGAAGGGAGAAACGAGCAGTACTTC.

J is TRBJ1-4 and V is TRBV20-1; 7 bases are shared with TRBD1. V was pared by 5 bases and J by 12 bases, with 12 bases of the junction left unmatched. Germline V lookup: CDR1 DFQATT, CDR2 SNEGSKA (reference sequence). The CDR3 consists of 13 residues. CDR3 region: CSASPRDRAELFF. The CDR3 DNA is TGCAGTGCTTCCCCCCGGGACAGAGCCGAACTGTTTTTT.

This clonotype was counted only a few times. The chain recombines TRBV12-3 or TRBV12-4 with TRBJ1-6; the match to TRBD1 covers 8 bases. Unmatched junction bases numbered 6, after V lost 6 bases and J lost 5 bases. The CDR3 consists of 15 residues. Here the CDR3 DNA reads TGTGCCAGCAGCCGGACAGGGCTGGATAATTCACCCCTCCACTTT. Translating gives CASSRTGLDNSPLHF.

This clonotype has just a few counts. The chain recombines TRBV4-2 with TRBJ2-3; TRBD2 aligns across 11 bases. V lost 3 bases to trimming and J lost 5 bases; unmatched junction nucleotides: 10. The CDR3 loop spans 17 amino acids. Germline assignment: CDR1 LGHNA and CDR2 YNFKEQ. CDR3 in DNA: TGTGCCAGCAGCCAGTCCGGGACTAGCGGAGTTGGAGATACGCAGTATTTT. This codes for CASSQSGTSGVGDTQYF.

This chain joins TRBV12-3 or TRBV12-4 and TRBJ2-5, with 7 bases fitting TRBD1. The CDR3 extends over 15 amino acids. V was pared by 5 bases and J by 2 bases, with 8 bases of the junction left unmatched. This CDR3 is CASSAPGTAQETQYF. In nucleotides, the CDR3 is TGTGCCAGCAGTGCCCCCGGGACAGCTCAAGAGACCCAGTACTTC.

In this sample, this clonotype turned up a few times. The chain joins TRBV12-3 or TRBV12-4 to TRBJ2-4; no reliable D call. The CDR3 covers 15 residues. V was trimmed by 1 base and J by 0 bases, leaving 7 bases between them. CDR3 sequence reads: CASSLGGIAKNIQYF. The CDR3 nucleotides are TGTGCCAGCAGTTTAGGGGGTATAGCCAAAAACATTCAGTACTTC.

This chain uses TRBV11-2 with TRBJ2-7; 10 bases are a match to TRBD2. J lost 3 bases, V lost 2 bases, and 4 bases had no gene match. This CDR3 comprises 15 residues. The germline gives CDR1 SGHAT, CDR2 FQNNGV. This chain's CDR3 is CASSLTSGDLYEQYF. In DNA form, the CDR3 reads TGTGCCAGCAGCTTAACTAGCGGGGACCTCTACGAGCAGTACTTC.